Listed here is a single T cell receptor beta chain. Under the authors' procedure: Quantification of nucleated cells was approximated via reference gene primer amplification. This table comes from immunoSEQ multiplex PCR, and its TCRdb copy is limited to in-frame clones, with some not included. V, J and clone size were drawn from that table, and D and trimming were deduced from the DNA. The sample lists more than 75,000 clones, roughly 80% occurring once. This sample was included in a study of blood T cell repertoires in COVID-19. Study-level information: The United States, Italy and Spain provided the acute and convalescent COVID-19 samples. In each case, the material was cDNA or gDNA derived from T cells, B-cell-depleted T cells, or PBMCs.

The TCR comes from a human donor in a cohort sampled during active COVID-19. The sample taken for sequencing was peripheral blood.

The CDR3 region is CASHGTGNTGELFF. CDR3 DNA sequence: TGTGCCAGCCACGGGACAGGGAACACCGGGGAGCTGTTTTTT. The chain combines TRBV9 with TRBJ2-2; 8 bases align to TRBD1. V gave up 7 bases and J gave up 1 base; unmatched junction bases: 3. There are 14 residues in the CDR3. Per germline, CDR1 SGDLS and CDR2 YYNGEE. The full variable domain, rest sourced from reference TRBV9 and TRBJ2-2, is DSGVTQTPKHLITATGQRVTLRCSPRSGDLSVYWYQQSLDQGLQFLIQYYNGEERAKGNILERFSAQQFPDLHSELNLSSLELGDSALYFCASHGTGNTGELFFGEGSRLTVL.